Following are 5 T cell receptor beta chains from one sample sequenced in a study of cytomegalovirus exposure and HLA in healthy donors. The PCR used 60 Vbeta and 13 Jbeta primers. Clones were sequenced by immunoSEQ multiplex PCR, and TCRdb holds only the in-frame ones, with some missing. The table lists 100,000 to 150,000 clones. Material: PBMCs. These receptors were taken from a man in his forties or fifties in good health and CMV-seronegative.

The genes are TRBV10-1 and TRBJ2-3; a weak D match, TRBD1 (6 bases). The V and J ends lost 3 bases and 5 bases respectively, with 12 bases between them. Per germline, CDR1 WNHNN and CDR2 SYGVQD (reference sequence). The CDR3 loop spans 14 amino acids. The CDR3 DNA sequence: TGCGCCAGCAGTGAAGGGGGAACTGGAGATACGCAGTATTTT. This codes for CASSEGGTGDTQYF.

This chain joins TRBV28 and TRBJ1-2; maybe TRBD1 (6 bases). V was shortened by 4 bases and J by 4 bases, with 16 bases between the two germline ends. CDR3 length equals 15 residues. CDR1 and CDR2 (germline): MDHEN, SYDVKM. CDR3 sequence reads: CASSSLRGGGYGYTF. For the CDR3, the DNA is TGTGCCAGCAGTTCCCTGAGGGGGGGTGGCTATGGCTACACCTTC.

V is TRBV11-3 and J is TRBJ2-3, with D hard to call. Deletions cut 0 bases from V and 6 bases from J, with 10 bases between. CDR1 is SGHNT and CDR2 is YENEEA in the germline V gene. The CDR3 runs 14 residues. The CDR3 loop is CASSLDGAKDTQYF. Written as DNA, the CDR3 is TGTGCCAGCAGCTTAGACGGAGCCAAGGATACGCAGTATTTT.

This chain links TRBV6-6 with TRBJ1-2; 7 nucleotides agree with TRBD1. Germline CDR1 and CDR2: MNHNY and SVGAGI (reference sequence). V lost 7 bases, J lost 3 bases, and 5 bases stayed unmatched. CDR3 size: 13 residues. The CDR3 DNA sequence: TGTGCCAGCACCGGGACAGACGACTATGGCTACACCTTC. Translated, it gives CASTGTDDYGYTF.

This rearrangement joins TRBV6-6 to TRBJ2-7; 7 bases are a match to TRBD2. From germline, CDR1 is MNHNY and CDR2 SVGAGI (reference sequence). This CDR3 region has 14 residues. Trimming took 5 bases from V and 3 from J; bases not matched to a gene: 7. The CDR3 is CASSLASGYYEQYF. The DNA for the CDR3 is TGTGCCAGCAGTCTGGCTAGCGGCTACTACGAGCAGTACTTC.